The 16 T cell receptor beta chains below all came from one sample that was sequenced in a study of blood T cell repertoires in COVID-19. Some clones are missing from TCRdb's copy, which holds only in-frame ones; the method was immunoSEQ multiplex PCR. This table holds some 290,000 clones, roughly 90% found once. The material sequenced was peripheral blood. All receptors come from a woman in her 30s with COVID-19, enrolled during active disease.

The chain couples TRBV2 to TRBJ1-3; 12 bases map to TRBD1. There are 15 residues in the CDR3. The V segment lost 4 bases and the J segment 4 bases; nucleotides outside the gene matches: 2. Germline V lookup: CDR1 SNHLY, CDR2 FYNNEI. The CDR3: CASSGDRGLGNTIYF. The CDR3 DNA reads TGTGCCAGCAGTGGGGACAGGGGGCTAGGAAACACCATATATTTT.

The J gene is TRBJ1-5, the V gene TRBV19; D may be TRBD1 (6 bases). V lost 1 base and J lost 7, with 14 bases in between. Germline CDR1 reads LNHDA; CDR2 reads SQIVND (reference sequence). The CDR3 is 15 residues long. The CDR3 loop is CASSIGVTGLQPQHF. CDR3 DNA sequence: TGTGCCAGTAGTATAGGGGTGACAGGTCTACAGCCCCAGCATTTT.

This clone was picked up one time. This chain links TRBV7-9 with TRBJ2-2; tentatively, D is TRBD2 (6 bases). CDR3 length: 15 residues. In germline, CDR1 is SEHNR, CDR2 FQNEAQ (reference sequence). Trimming removed 5 bases from V and 4 bases from J, with 14 bases in between. The CDR3 DNA is TGTGCCAGCAGCGCCGGGACTCGCGTCACCGGGGAGCTGTTTTTT. This sequence encodes CASSAGTRVTGELFF.

V is TRBV5-1 and J is TRBJ2-3; D gene unclear. Trimming took 2 bases from V and 0 from J, leaving 10 bases between them. Germline V gene lookup returns CDR1 SGHRS and CDR2 YFSETQ. The CDR3 is made up of 15 amino acids. CDR3 residues: CASSFSTGSTDTQYF. In nucleotides, the CDR3 is TGCGCCAGCAGCTTTAGCACGGGTAGCACAGATACGCAGTATTTT.

Comment on this clone: The junction departs from the called germline gene at one end, perhaps through a read error. The V call is TRBV2, the J call TRBJ1-2; D unresolved. The germline V gene has CDR1 SNHLY and CDR2 FYNNEI. This CDR3 has 14 residues. This CDR3 reads CASTEKEGLPGYTF. The CDR3 DNA follows: TGTGCCAGCACTGAAAAAGAGGGCCTCCCGGGCTACACCTTC.

The chain employs TRBV14 and TRBJ1-1, with 12 bases fitting TRBD1. This CDR3 has 15 amino acids. V was pared by 3 bases and J by 1 base, with 0 bases of the junction left unmatched. Germline assignment: CDR1 SGHDN and CDR2 FVKESK. Here the CDR3 DNA reads TGTGCCAGCAGCCAGGGACAGGGGGCGAACACTGAAGCTTTCTTT. Translation gives CASSQGQGANTEAFF.

The genes are TRBV18 and TRBJ1-1; D gene ambiguous. With 4 bases removed from V and 8 bases from J, the gap between germline ends came to 11 bases. In germline, CDR1 is KGHSH, CDR2 LQKENI. The CDR3 loop spans 12 amino acids. CDR3 sequence reads: CASSREEVEAFF. CDR3 coding DNA: TGTGCCAGCTCACGGGAGGAGGTCGAAGCTTTCTTT.

This chain connects TRBV6-5 to TRBJ1-5, with 7 bases fitting TRBD1. The CDR3 extends over 15 amino acids. The germline gives CDR1 MNHEY, CDR2 SVGAGI. V gave up 8 bases and J gave up 4 bases; unmatched junction bases: 11. CDR3 DNA sequence: TGTGCCAGCTCCCCGTACAGGGGCGGAAATCAGCCCCAGCATTTT. Residues: CASSPYRGGNQPQHF.

This chain's CDR3 is CAISESGQGAGANVLTF. CDR3 nucleotides: TGTGCCATCAGTGAGTCCGGACAGGGGGCTGGGGCCAACGTCCTGACTTTC. The J gene is TRBJ2-6, the V gene TRBV10-3; 10 bases fit TRBD1. V lost 0 bases, J lost 2 bases, and 1 base stayed unmatched. The germline CDR1 and CDR2 sequences are ENHRY and SYGVKD. The CDR3 sequence is 17 residues long.

The genes are TRBV3-1 (or the pseudogene TRBV3-2) and TRBJ1-4; 7 bases line up with TRBD1. This CDR3 comprises 15 residues. After removal of 4 bases from V and 5 bases from J, the junction contained 7 bases not matched to a gene. Per germline, CDR1 LGHDT and CDR2 YNNKEL (reference sequence). The chain's CDR3 is CASSPPGTANEKLFF. The CDR3 coding sequence is TGTGCCAGCAGCCCGCCCGGGACAGCAAATGAAAAACTGTTTTTT.

The chain is built from TRBV3-1 (or the pseudogene TRBV3-2) and TRBJ2-1; D perhaps matches TRBD1 (6 bases). Looked up from germline, CDR1 is LGHDT and CDR2 is YNNKEL (reference sequence). The V end was cut by 4 bases, the J end by 6 bases, with 19 bases between. The CDR3 runs 16 residues. This chain's CDR3 is CASSLRGSFLSNEQFF. DNA of the CDR3: TGTGCCAGCAGCCTAAGGGGGAGTTTCCTTTCCAATGAGCAGTTCTTC.

The V and J genes are TRBV5-5 and TRBJ2-1, with 8 bases aligning to TRBD1. The V and J ends lost 4 bases and 0 bases, in that order; junction bases with no gene match: 6. The germline V gene encodes CDR1 SGHKS and CDR2 YYEKEE (reference sequence). This CDR3 has 16 residues. DNA for the CDR3: TGTGCCAGCAGCACGCGGACAGGGAGCTCCTACAATGAGCAGTTCTTC. Its translation: CASSTRTGSSYNEQFF.

V and J are TRBV27 and TRBJ1-3; D possibly corresponds to TRBD1 (5 bases). Germline V gene sequence: CDR1 MNHEY, CDR2 SMNVEV (reference sequence). This CDR3 contains 13 residues. Trimming left V 4 bases short and J 4 bases short, with 8 bases between. CDR3 region: CASSSGWGNTIYF. CDR3 coding DNA: TGTGCCAGCAGTTCAGGGTGGGGAAACACCATATATTTT.

This chain connects TRBV7-2 to TRBJ1-1; the D gene is possibly TRBD1 (5 bases). The V and J ends lost 2 bases and 0 bases respectively, with 13 bases between them. The CDR3 contains 16 residues. Germline-derived CDR1 and CDR2 are SGHTA and FQGNSA. In DNA form, the CDR3 reads TGTGCCAGCAGCTTATTGGGGGGGGGATTGAACACTGAAGCTTTCTTT. Translation: CASSLLGGGLNTEAFF.

The CDR3: CASSRFRLAGEIDTQYF. The CDR3 DNA reads TGTGCCAGCAGCAGATTTAGGCTAGCGGGAGAGATAGATACGCAGTATTTT. The chain recombines TRBV11-2 with TRBJ2-3, with 10 positions matching TRBD2. Germline loops: CDR1 SGHAT, CDR2 FQNNGV. The CDR3 contains 17 residues. V lost 5 bases, J lost 5 bases, and 13 bases stayed unmatched.

This clone showed up many times. Other DNA sequences from this sample encode an identical CDR3 as well. V and J are TRBV19 and TRBJ2-7; D perhaps matches TRBD1 (5 bases). V lost 3 bases and J lost 1, with 7 bases in between. Germline V CDR1 and CDR2: LNHDA, SQIVND (reference sequence). This CDR3 contains 13 residues. CDR3 sequence (DNA): TGTGCCAGTAGTATCCAGGGTTCCTACGAGCAGTACTTC. This sequence encodes CASSIQGSYEQYF.